Below, 16 T cell receptor beta chains from the same sample are listed, as sequenced in a study of blood T cell repertoires in COVID-19. Generated by immunoSEQ multiplex PCR, the TCRdb table keeps only in-frame clones and is missing some. The repertoire has 150,000 to 200,000 clones, 84% of them found once; the top ten carry 2.5% to 3%. The sequencing sample was made of peripheral blood. The receptor set was obtained from a woman at least 80 years old with COVID-19, enrolled during active disease.

The chain joins TRBV5-1 to TRBJ2-5; D is ambiguous. From germline, CDR1 is SGHRS and CDR2 YFSETQ. V was clipped by 5 bases and J by 0 bases, with 11 bases between them. This CDR3 is built from 14 residues. For the CDR3, the DNA is TGCGCCAGCAGGGGTAGCACGTACCAAGAGACCCAGTACTTC. This encodes CASRGSTYQETQYF.

The chain employs TRBV5-4 and TRBJ2-7, with TRBD2 matching over 11 bases. Germline CDR1 SGHNT, CDR2 YYREEE (reference sequence). The CDR3 is made up of 16 amino acids. With 1 base clipped from V and 6 bases from J, the junction kept 9 bases outside the gene matches. The CDR3 DNA sequence: TGTGCCAGCAGCTTGCCGTTAGCGGGGGGGCTGGTCGAGCAGTACTTC. Translation: CASSLPLAGGLVEQYF.

The chain couples TRBV5-4 to TRBJ2-7, with D tentatively TRBD1 (5 bases). The CDR3 contains 15 residues. CDR1 SGHNT and CDR2 YYREEE come from the germline V gene (reference sequence). V dropped 4 bases and J dropped 4 bases, with 18 bases sitting between them. The CDR3 is CASSLPGAGDYEQYF. The CDR3 DNA is TGTGCCAGCAGCCTCCCTGGGGCAGGAGATTACGAGCAGTACTTC.

The chain uses TRBV30 and TRBJ2-7; a possible D gene is TRBD2 (6 bases). Looked up from germline, CDR1 is GTSNPN and CDR2 is SVGIG (reference sequence). Trimming took 7 bases from V and 4 from J, leaving 8 bases between them. The CDR3 is 10 amino acids. CDR3 DNA sequence: TGTGCCTTCGGGACTTACGAGCAGTACTTC. This gives the protein CAFGTYEQYF.

The chain combines TRBV6-4 with TRBJ2-2, with a weak D call TRBD1 (5 bases). Germline V CDR1 and CDR2: MRHNA, SNTAGT. This CDR3 spans 14 amino acids. V shed 6 bases and J shed 3 bases, with 11 bases lying between them. The CDR3 DNA follows: TGTGCCAGCAGCAAGACAGATTACACCGGGGAGCTGTTTTTT. It encodes CASSKTDYTGELFF.

This sequence joins TRBV5-4 and TRBJ2-5, with D tentatively TRBD1 (6 bases). The V end was cut by 0 bases, the J end by 1 base, with 10 bases between. This CDR3 has 15 amino acids. Germline V gene data show CDR1 as SGHNT and CDR2 as YYREEE (reference sequence). The CDR3: CASSLGQAIQETQYF. The CDR3 DNA reads TGTGCCAGCAGCTTGGGACAGGCCATCCAAGAGACCCAGTACTTC.

The rearrangement links TRBV7-2 to TRBJ1-5, with TRBD1 matching 7 bases. Trimming at V came to 3 bases and at J to 2 bases, leaving 7 bases not matched to a gene. This CDR3 is built from 16 residues. Looked up from germline, CDR1 is SGHTA and CDR2 is FQGNSA. This CDR3 reads CASSFVGGFGNQPQHF. The CDR3 DNA sequence: TGTGCCAGCAGCTTTGTAGGGGGCTTCGGCAATCAGCCCCAGCATTTT. Variable domain in full (rest from reference TRBV7-2 and TRBJ1-5): GAGVSQSPSNKVTEKGKDVELRCDPISGHTALYWYRQSLGQGLEFLIYFQGNSAPDKSGLPSDRFSAERTGGSVSTLTIQRTQQEDSAVYLCASSFVGGFGNQPQHFGDGTRLSIL.

This clone was counted between two and nine times. The chain has TRBV2 and TRBJ1-1; 7 positions match TRBD1. From germline, CDR1 is SNHLY and CDR2 FYNNEI. V was pared by 5 bases and J by 10 bases, with 10 bases of the junction left unmatched. The CDR3 has 13 residues. The CDR3 sequence: CASSPTGVPGAFF. The CDR3 nucleotides read TGTGCCAGCAGTCCTACAGGGGTGCCTGGAGCTTTCTTT. Drawing the rest from reference TRBV2 and TRBJ1-1, the complete variable domain is EPEVTQTPSHQVTQMGQEVILRCVPISNHLYFYWYRQILGQKVEFLVSFYNNEISEKSEIFDDQFSVERPDGSNFTLKIRSTKLEDSAMYFCASSPTGVPGAFFGQGTRLTVV.

J is TRBJ1-5 and V is TRBV18; 7 bases are a match to TRBD1. J lost 6 bases, V lost 3 bases, and 8 bases had no gene match. There are 15 residues in the CDR3. In germline, CDR1 is KGHSH, CDR2 LQKENI. CDR3 region: CASSPGAGGLQPQHF. CDR3 DNA: TGTGCCAGCTCACCGGGGGCAGGGGGGCTTCAGCCCCAGCATTTT.

This rearrangement joins TRBV6-5 to TRBJ1-2; 7 bases agree with TRBD1. In germline, CDR1 is MNHEY, CDR2 SVGAGI. This CDR3 has 13 amino acids. The trim removed 8 bases at V and 7 bases at J, leaving 10 bases unmatched. DNA for the CDR3: TGTGCCAGCCGGGACAGCGGTTGGAGTGGCTACACCTTC. This gives the protein CASRDSGWSGYTF.

This chain connects TRBV18 to TRBJ2-7; no definite D call. V was clipped by 4 bases and J by 1 base, with 17 bases between them. This CDR3 spans 16 amino acids. Germline CDR1 reads KGHSH; CDR2 reads LQKENI. The CDR3 coding sequence is TGTGCCAGCTCACTCATGGGCAGTCCCTGGTCCTACGAGCAGTACTTC. Its protein product is CASSLMGSPWSYEQYF.

In its sample, this clone was seen a few times. J is TRBJ1-2 and V is TRBV12-3 or TRBV12-4; D unresolved. Trimming removed 3 bases at V and 3 bases at J, with 5 bases between. The CDR3 is made up of 12 amino acids. In DNA, the CDR3 is TGTGCCAGCAGTTTTCGAGACTATGGCTACACCTTC. It yields the protein CASSFRDYGYTF.

The chain couples TRBV2 to TRBJ2-5; TRBD2 aligns across 12 bases. Germline-derived CDR1 and CDR2 are SNHLY and FYNNEI. The CDR3 is 16 residues long. J was trimmed by 4 bases and V by 5 bases; bases with no gene match: 8. The CDR3 nucleotides are TGTGCCAGCAGTTTTGACCGACTAGCGGGGGCAGAGACCCAGTACTTC. As protein: CASSFDRLAGAETQYF.

The rearrangement links TRBV2 to TRBJ1-2; no definite D call. The CDR3 is 12 amino acids. Trimming cost V 6 bases and J 4 bases, with 9 bases left between them. Germline CDR1 reads SNHLY; CDR2 reads FYNNEI. The CDR3 sequence is CASRRGSYGYTF. The CDR3, as DNA: TGTGCCAGCAGACGGGGTTCCTATGGCTACACCTTC. Full variable domain (remainder filled in from reference TRBV2 and TRBJ1-2): EPEVTQTPSHQVTQMGQEVILRCVPISNHLYFYWYRQILGQKVEFLVSFYNNEISEKSEIFDDQFSVERPDGSNFTLKIRSTKLEDSAMYFCASRRGSYGYTFGSGTRLTVV.

The genes are TRBV30 and TRBJ2-3, with 9 bases aligning to TRBD2. Per germline, CDR1 GTSNPN and CDR2 SVGIG (reference sequence). The CDR3 loop spans 17 amino acids. The V segment lost 1 base and the J segment 2 bases; nucleotides outside the gene matches: 10. The CDR3 nucleotides are TGTGCCTGGAGTGCTACTAGCGGGCCAGAGTCCACAGATACGCAGTATTTT. It encodes CAWSATSGPESTDTQYF.

The chain links TRBV7-2 to TRBJ2-7; D gene uncertain. The V end was cut by 5 bases, the J end by 4 bases, with 9 bases between. This CDR3 region has 12 residues. From germline, CDR1 is SGHTA and CDR2 FQGNSA. The CDR3 is CASSPSVYEQYF. In DNA, the CDR3 is TGTGCCAGCAGCCCTTCTGTGTACGAGCAGTACTTC.